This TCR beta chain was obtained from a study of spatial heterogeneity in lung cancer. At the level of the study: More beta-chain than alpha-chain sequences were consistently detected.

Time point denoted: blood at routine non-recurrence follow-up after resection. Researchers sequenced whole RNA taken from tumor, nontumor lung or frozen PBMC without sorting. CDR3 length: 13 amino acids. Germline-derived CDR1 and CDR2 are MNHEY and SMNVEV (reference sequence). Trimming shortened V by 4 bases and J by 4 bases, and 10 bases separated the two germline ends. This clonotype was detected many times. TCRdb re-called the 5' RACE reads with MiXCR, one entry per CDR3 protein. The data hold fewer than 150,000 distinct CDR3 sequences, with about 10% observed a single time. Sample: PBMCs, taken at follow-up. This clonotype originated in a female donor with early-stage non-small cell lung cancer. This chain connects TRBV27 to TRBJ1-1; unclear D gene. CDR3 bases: TGTGCCAGCAGTTGGACCTCTGGCACTGAAGCTTTCTTT. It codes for CASSWTSGTEAFF.